Each of the 15 T cell receptor beta chains below was sequenced from the same sample in a study of blood T cells in healthy people across ages. Using a J-beta primer mix together with a sample-barcoded 5' primer, a second PCR was run for roughly 7 to 12 cycles. Via MiXCR, TCRdb re-called the 5' RACE reads, giving one row per CDR3 protein. The sample has 1.5 million to 1.8 million distinct CDR3 sequences, around 40% seen once. Sequenced material: blood. The receptors come from a woman in her late teens or twenties in good health.

The rearrangement links TRBV5-1 to TRBJ2-1, with no clear D. Matching the DNA end better, TRBJ2-7 makes the J call doubtful. The CDR3 runs 13 residues. Germline-derived CDR1 and CDR2 are SGHRS and YFSETQ. For the CDR3, the DNA is TGCGCCAGCAGCTTGTTCTCCTACAATGAGCAGTACTTC. This codes for CASSLFSYNEQYF.

V usage is TRBV10-3 and J usage is TRBJ2-1, with 9 nucleotides matching TRBD1. V shed 8 bases, J shed 10 bases, and the junction held 9 bases outside the gene matches. The V gene's germline CDR1 is ENHRY and CDR2 SYGVKD. This CDR3 contains 13 residues. The CDR3 loop reads CAIGDRDPYEQFF. CDR3 in DNA: TGTGCCATCGGGGACAGGGACCCCTACGAGCAGTTCTTC.

DNA for the CDR3: TGCAGTGCTAGAGATCCCCAGGGGGTTCTGTACAATGAGCAGTTCTTC. Its protein product is CSARDPQGVLYNEQFF. The chain employs TRBV20-1 and TRBJ2-1; 7 bases are shared with TRBD1. V shed 0 bases and J 4 bases; nucleotides not matched to a gene: 9. Germline-derived CDR1 and CDR2 are DFQATT and SNEGSKA (reference sequence). This CDR3 has 16 residues.

The J gene is TRBJ1-5, the V gene TRBV7-2; D remains ambiguous. V was trimmed by 0 bases and J by 1 base, leaving 4 bases between them. From germline, CDR1 is SGHTA and CDR2 FQGNSA. The CDR3 has 14 residues. Written as DNA, the CDR3 is TGTGCCAGCAGCTTAGCCAGGAGCAATCAGCCCCAGCATTTT. It yields the protein CASSLARSNQPQHF.

The chain joins TRBV25-1 to TRBJ2-3, with 8 nucleotides matching TRBD1. This CDR3 has 14 residues. V was clipped by 2 bases and J by 2 bases; unmatched bases: 0. CDR1 and CDR2 (germline): MGHDK, SYGVNS. This chain's CDR3 is CASSEQGATDTQYF. CDR3 nucleotide sequence: TGTGCCAGCAGTGAACAGGGGGCCACAGATACGCAGTATTTT.

This chain uses TRBV9 with TRBJ1-2; D remains ambiguous. Looked up from germline, CDR1 is SGDLS and CDR2 is YYNGEE. Trimming took 0 bases from V and 6 from J, leaving 9 bases between them. The CDR3 totals 13 residues. CDR3 coding DNA: TGTGCCAGCAGCGTAGGGCCTGGGGATGGCTACACCTTC. As protein: CASSVGPGDGYTF. The whole variable domain, filled in from reference TRBV9 and TRBJ1-2, reads DSGVTQTPKHLITATGQRVTLRCSPRSGDLSVYWYQQSLDQGLQFLIQYYNGEERAKGNILERFSAQQFPDLHSELNLSSLELGDSALYFCASSVGPGDGYTFGSGTRLTVV.

This clonotype is a singleton in its sample. V usage is TRBV9 and J usage is TRBJ2-7, with no clear D. The J call may be faulty, since TRBJ2-1 better matches the DNA end. CDR1 SGDLS and CDR2 YYNGEE come from the germline V gene. This CDR3 is built from 14 residues. The chain's CDR3 is CASSVEPFTYEQFF. CDR3 bases: TGTGCCAGCAGCGTAGAGCCTTTCACCTACGAGCAGTTCTTC.

The CDR3 reads CASSPVRDEQFF. CDR3 nucleotides: TGTGCCAGCTCACCAGTACGAGACGAGCAGTTCTTC. V is TRBV18 and J is TRBJ2-1, with D hard to call. From germline, CDR1 is KGHSH and CDR2 LQKENI. This CDR3 region has 12 residues. V shed 2 bases and J shed 10 bases, with 9 bases lying between them.

V is TRBV9 and J is TRBJ2-2; 7 nucleotides agree with TRBD1. The germline gives CDR1 SGDLS, CDR2 YYNGEE. The CDR3 totals 16 residues. V gave up 0 bases and J gave up 7 bases; unmatched junction bases: 9. CDR3 sequence reads: CASSVESRGLSGELFF. For the CDR3, the DNA is TGTGCCAGCAGCGTAGAGAGTAGGGGGCTTAGCGGGGAGCTGTTTTTT.

This rearrangement joins TRBV20-1 to TRBJ1-1; D possibly corresponds to TRBD1 (5 bases). This CDR3 is 15 amino acids long. Germline CDR1 reads DFQATT; CDR2 reads SNEGSKA (reference sequence). The V gene lost 0 bases and the J gene lost 2 bases, with 13 bases spanning the gap. The CDR3 sequence is CSARDIGTANTEAFF. In DNA form, the CDR3 reads TGCAGTGCTAGAGATATCGGGACGGCCAACACTGAAGCTTTCTTT.

In regard to this clonotype: Being one base from a much bigger clone, this may be a read error. V is TRBV28 and J is TRBJ2-1; D gene uncertain. The better agreement between TRBJ2-7 and the DNA end casts doubt on the J call. The V gene's germline CDR1 is MDHEN and CDR2 SYDVKM. This CDR3 has 14 amino acids. As DNA, the CDR3 is TGTGCCAGCAAGGGTAGGGTTCCCTACAATGAGCAGTACTTC. Its translation is CASKGRVPYNEQYF.

This clonotype appeared a few times. The chain carries TRBV6-2 or TRBV6-3 and TRBJ2-7; 11 nucleotides line up with TRBD2. The CDR3 spans 16 residues. J lost 3 bases, V lost 0 bases, and 4 bases had no gene match. Germline CDR1 is MNHEY and CDR2 is SVGEGT. In nucleotides, the CDR3 is TGTGCCAGCAGTTACTCCCGGGGACTAGCGGACTACGAGCAGTACTTC. Protein sequence: CASSYSRGLADYEQYF.

About this clonotype itself: A much larger clone lies one base from this, so it may be a read error. This chain connects TRBV4-1 to TRBJ2-6, with D possibly TRBD1 on 5 matching bases. The CDR3 is 15 residues long. CDR1 and CDR2 from the germline V gene are MGHRA and YSYEKL. In DNA, the CDR3 is TGCGCCAGCAGCCAGCTCGGGTCTGGGGCCAACGTCCCGACTTTC. This sequence encodes CASSQLGSGANVPTF.

This rearrangement joins TRBV7-2 to TRBJ2-7, with D perhaps matching TRBD1 (6 bases). V lost 1 base and J 10 bases, leaving 14 bases between the germline ends. CDR3 length: 13 residues. Germline CDR1 is SGHTA and CDR2 is FQGNSA. CDR3 DNA: TGTGCCAGCAGCTTAGTCAGGGGCGGCTTTCAGTACTTC. Its protein product is CASSLVRGGFQYF.

This clonotype came up many times. The chain employs TRBV6-4 and TRBJ2-3; possibly TRBD2 for D (6 bases). Germline values: CDR1 MRHNA, CDR2 SNTAGT. There are 14 residues in the CDR3. V was pared by 0 bases and J by 6 bases, with 10 bases between. For the CDR3, the DNA is TGTGCCAGCAGTGACTCAGGAGGGCAGGATACGCAGTATTTT. Protein product: CASSDSGGQDTQYF.